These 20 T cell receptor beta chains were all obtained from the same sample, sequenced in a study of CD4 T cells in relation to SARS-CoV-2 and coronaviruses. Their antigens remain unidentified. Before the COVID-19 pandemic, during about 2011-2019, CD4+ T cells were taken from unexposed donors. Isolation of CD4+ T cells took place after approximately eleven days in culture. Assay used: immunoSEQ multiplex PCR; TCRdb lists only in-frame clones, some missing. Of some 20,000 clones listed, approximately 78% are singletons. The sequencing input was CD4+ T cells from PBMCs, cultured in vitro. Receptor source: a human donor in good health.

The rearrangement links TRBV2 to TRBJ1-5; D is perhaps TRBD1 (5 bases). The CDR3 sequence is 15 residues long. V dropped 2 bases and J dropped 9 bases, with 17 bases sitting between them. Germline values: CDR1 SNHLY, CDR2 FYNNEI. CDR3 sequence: CASSERGRVLGPQHF. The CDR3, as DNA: TGTGCCAGCAGTGAACGAGGCAGGGTTCTAGGGCCCCAGCATTTT. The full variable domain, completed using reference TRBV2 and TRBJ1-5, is EPEVTQTPSHQVTQMGQEVILRCVPISNHLYFYWYRQILGQKVEFLVSFYNNEISEKSEIFDDQFSVERPDGSNFTLKIRSTKLEDSAMYFCASSERGRVLGPQHFGDGTRLSIL.

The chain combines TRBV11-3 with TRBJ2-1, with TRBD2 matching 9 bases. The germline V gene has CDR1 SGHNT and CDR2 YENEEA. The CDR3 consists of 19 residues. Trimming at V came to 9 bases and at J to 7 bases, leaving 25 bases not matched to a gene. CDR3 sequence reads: CARHSNLFGQREVLNEQFF. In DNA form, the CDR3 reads TGTGCCAGACACTCAAACCTGTTCGGGCAGCGGGAGGTTTTAAATGAGCAGTTCTTC. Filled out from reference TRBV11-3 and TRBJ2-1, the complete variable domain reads EAGVVQSPRYKIIEKKQPVAFWCNPISGHNTLYWYLQNLGQGPELLIRYENEEAVDDSQLPKDRFSAERLKGVDSTLKIQPAELGDSAVYLCARHSNLFGQREVLNEQFFGPGTRLTVL.

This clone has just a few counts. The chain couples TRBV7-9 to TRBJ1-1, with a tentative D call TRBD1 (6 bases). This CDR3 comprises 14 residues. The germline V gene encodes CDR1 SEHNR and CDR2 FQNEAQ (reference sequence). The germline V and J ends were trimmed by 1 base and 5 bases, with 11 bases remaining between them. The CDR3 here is CASSLGQERTEAFF. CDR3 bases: TGTGCCAGCAGCTTAGGACAGGAGCGAACTGAAGCTTTCTTT.

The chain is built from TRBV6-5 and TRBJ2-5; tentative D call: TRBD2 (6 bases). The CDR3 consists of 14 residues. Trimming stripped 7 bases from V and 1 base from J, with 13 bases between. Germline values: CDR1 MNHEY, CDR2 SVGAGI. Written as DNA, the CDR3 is TGTGCCAGCAAGGTCGATAGCGGCCAAGAGACCCAGTACTTC. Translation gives CASKVDSGQETQYF.

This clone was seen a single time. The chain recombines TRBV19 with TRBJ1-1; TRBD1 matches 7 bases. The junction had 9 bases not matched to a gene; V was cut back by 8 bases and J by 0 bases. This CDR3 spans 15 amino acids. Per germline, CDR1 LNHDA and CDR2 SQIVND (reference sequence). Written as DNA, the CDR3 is TGTGCCAGTGGGAGGGACAGAGACATGAACACTGAAGCTTTCTTT. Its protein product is CASGRDRDMNTEAFF.

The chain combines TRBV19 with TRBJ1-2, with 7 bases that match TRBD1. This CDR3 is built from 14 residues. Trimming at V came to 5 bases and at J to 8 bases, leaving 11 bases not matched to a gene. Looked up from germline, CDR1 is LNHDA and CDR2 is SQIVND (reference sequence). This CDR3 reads CASSQGGSEFGYTF. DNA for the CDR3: TGTGCCAGTAGTCAGGGGGGGTCTGAATTCGGCTACACCTTC.

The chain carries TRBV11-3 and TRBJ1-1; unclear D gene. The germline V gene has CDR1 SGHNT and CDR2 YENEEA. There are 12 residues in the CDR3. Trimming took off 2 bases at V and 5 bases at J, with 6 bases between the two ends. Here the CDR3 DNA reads TGTGCCAGCAGCTTACCATGGACTGAAGCTTTCTTT. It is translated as CASSLPWTEAFF.

CDR3: CSASRWRDRVFGYGYTF. The CDR3 DNA is TGCAGTGCTAGTCGGTGGCGGGACAGGGTTTTCGGCTATGGCTACACCTTC. The chain employs TRBV20-1 and TRBJ1-2; 9 bases are a match to TRBD1. This CDR3 spans 17 amino acids. The germline V gene encodes CDR1 DFQATT and CDR2 SNEGSKA (reference sequence). Trimming at V came to 3 bases and at J to 4 bases, leaving 15 bases not matched to a gene.

The CDR3 spells CASSRGSSGNTIYF. CDR3 bases: TGTGCCAGCAGCCGGGGGTCGTCTGGAAACACCATATATTTT. The J gene is TRBJ1-3, the V gene TRBV6-5; D perhaps matches TRBD1 (5 bases). This CDR3 is 14 amino acids long. Germline CDR1 is MNHEY and CDR2 is SVGAGI. Trimming shortened V by 6 bases and J by 1 base, and 10 bases separated the two germline ends.

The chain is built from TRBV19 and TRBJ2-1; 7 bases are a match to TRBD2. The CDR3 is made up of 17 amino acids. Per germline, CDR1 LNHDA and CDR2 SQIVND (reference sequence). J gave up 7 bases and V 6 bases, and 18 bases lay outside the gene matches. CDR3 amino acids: CASRIETGTTSGNEQFF. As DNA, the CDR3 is TGTGCCAGTAGGATCGAAACCGGGACTACGAGTGGGAATGAGCAGTTCTTC.

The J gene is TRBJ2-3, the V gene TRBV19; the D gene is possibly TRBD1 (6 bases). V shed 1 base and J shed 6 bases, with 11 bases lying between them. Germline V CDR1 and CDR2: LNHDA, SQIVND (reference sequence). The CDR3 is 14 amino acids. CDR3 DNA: TGTGCCAGTAGTATAGTGACAGGTTATGATACGCAGTATTTT. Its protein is CASSIVTGYDTQYF. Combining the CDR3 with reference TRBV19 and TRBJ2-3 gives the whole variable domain DGGITQSPKYLFRKEGQNVTLSCEQNLNHDAMYWYRQDPGQGLRLIYYSQIVNDFQKGDIAEGYSVSREKKESFPLTVTSAQKNPTAFYLCASSIVTGYDTQYFGPGTRLTVL.

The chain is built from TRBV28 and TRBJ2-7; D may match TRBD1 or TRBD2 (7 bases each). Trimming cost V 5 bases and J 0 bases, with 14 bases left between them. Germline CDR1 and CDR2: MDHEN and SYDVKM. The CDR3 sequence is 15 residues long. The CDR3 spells CASSDGGTASYEQYF. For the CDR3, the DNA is TGTGCCAGCAGTGACGGGGGGACAGCCTCCTACGAGCAGTACTTC.

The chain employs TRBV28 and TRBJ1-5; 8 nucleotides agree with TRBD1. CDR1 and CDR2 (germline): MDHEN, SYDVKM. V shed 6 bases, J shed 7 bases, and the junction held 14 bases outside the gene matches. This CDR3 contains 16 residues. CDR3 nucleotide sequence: TGTGCCAGCAGGCCACCTATCCAGGGGGCCGGGCAGCCCCAGCATTTT. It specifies CASRPPIQGAGQPQHF.

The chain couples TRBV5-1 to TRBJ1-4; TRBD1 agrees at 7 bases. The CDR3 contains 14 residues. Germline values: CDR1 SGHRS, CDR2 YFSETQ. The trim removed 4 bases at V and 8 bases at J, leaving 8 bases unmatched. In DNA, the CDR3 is TGCGCCAGCAGCCCAGGACAGGACTACGAAAAACTGTTTTTT. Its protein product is CASSPGQDYEKLFF. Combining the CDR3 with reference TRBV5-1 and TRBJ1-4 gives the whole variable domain KAGVTQTPRYLIKTRGQQVTLSCSPISGHRSVSWYQQTPGQGLQFLFEYFSETQRNKGNFPGRFSGRQFSNSRSEMNVSTLELGDSALYLCASSPGQDYEKLFFGSGTQLSVL.

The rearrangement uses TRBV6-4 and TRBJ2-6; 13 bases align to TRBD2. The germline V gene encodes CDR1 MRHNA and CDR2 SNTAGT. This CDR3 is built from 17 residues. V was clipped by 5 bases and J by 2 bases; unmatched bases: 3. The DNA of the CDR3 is TGTGCCAGCAGTTTGACTAGCGGGGGGACTGGGGCCAACGTCCTGACTTTC. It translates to CASSLTSGGTGANVLTF.

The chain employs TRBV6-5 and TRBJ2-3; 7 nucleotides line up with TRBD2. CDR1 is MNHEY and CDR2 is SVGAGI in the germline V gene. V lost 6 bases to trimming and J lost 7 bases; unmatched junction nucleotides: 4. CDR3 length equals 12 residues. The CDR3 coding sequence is TGTGCCAGCAGCCGCGGGAGTAATACGCAGTATTTT. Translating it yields CASSRGSNTQYF.

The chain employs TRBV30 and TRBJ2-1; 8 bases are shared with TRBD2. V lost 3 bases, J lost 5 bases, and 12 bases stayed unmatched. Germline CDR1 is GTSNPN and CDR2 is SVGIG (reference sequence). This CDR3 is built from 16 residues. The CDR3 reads CAWSIFWREDHNEQFF. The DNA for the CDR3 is TGTGCCTGGAGCATTTTCTGGCGGGAGGACCACAATGAGCAGTTCTTC.

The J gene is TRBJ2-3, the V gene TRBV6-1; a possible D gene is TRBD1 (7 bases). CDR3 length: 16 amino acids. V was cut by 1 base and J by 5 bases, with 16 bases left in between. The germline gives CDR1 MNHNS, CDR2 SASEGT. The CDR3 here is CASSEVGGGALDTQYF. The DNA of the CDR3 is TGTGCCAGCAGTGAAGTTGGAGGGGGCGCATTAGATACGCAGTATTTT.

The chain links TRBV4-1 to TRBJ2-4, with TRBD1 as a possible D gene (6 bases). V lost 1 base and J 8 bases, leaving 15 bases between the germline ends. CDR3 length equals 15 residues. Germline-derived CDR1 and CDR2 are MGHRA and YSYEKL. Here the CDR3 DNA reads TGCGCCAGCAGCCAAGGCAGGGGAGTTTTGGACATTCAGTACTTC. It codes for CASSQGRGVLDIQYF.

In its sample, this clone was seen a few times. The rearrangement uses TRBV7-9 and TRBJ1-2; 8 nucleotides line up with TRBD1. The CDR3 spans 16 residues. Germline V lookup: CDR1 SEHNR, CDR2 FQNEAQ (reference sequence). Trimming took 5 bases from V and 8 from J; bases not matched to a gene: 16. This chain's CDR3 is CASSPRVVRTGKGYTF. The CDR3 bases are TGTGCCAGCAGCCCGAGGGTCGTAAGGACAGGGAAAGGCTACACCTTC.